The rows below give T cell receptor beta chains drawn from one sample of a study of blood T cell repertoires in COVID-19. The method was immunoSEQ multiplex PCR; TCRdb's version includes in-frame clones alone and lacks a portion of them. The sample has 200,000 to 250,000 clones; roughly 80% are singletons. The sequenced material came from peripheral blood. All receptors come from a woman aged 18-29 years with acute or convalescent COVID-19. Each CDR3 is given without its conserved first and last residue. Where a row states a size, it is once, few, many or the class of an expanded clone; other rows omit it.

j_call v_call clone_size cdr3_aa
TRBJ1-1 TRBV5-6 . ASSPVSPPRDTEAF
TRBJ2-1 TRBV20-1 . SASSSGNEQF
TRBJ2-3 TRBV7-2 . ASSSPDRGTDTQY
TRBJ1-2 TRBV10-3 few AISAGSGTVNYGYT
TRBJ1-1 TRBV6-5 . ASRTGYELNTEAF
TRBJ2-7 TRBV7-8 . ASSLVLSTSSYEQY
TRBJ2-3 TRBV30 . AWSGSGTSTDTQY
TRBJ2-3 TRBV5-1 many ASSLRGGGGTSTDTQY
TRBJ2-2 TRBV11-2 . ASSLFTSTPGELF
TRBJ2-3 TRBV29-1 . SVAETGSTDTQY
TRBJ2-2 TRBV5-1 once ASSLPYDSGELF
TRBJ1-5 TRBV7-8 . ASATGTGGNQPQH
TRBJ1-5 TRBV25-1 . ANKHRRPGTGAHQPQH
TRBJ2-7 TRBV7-3 . ASSRGTGGVSVGSYEQY
TRBJ2-1 TRBV6-5 . ASSYSASGSRHEQF
TRBJ1-2 TRBV5-6 . ASRMGGGYGYT
TRBJ1-5 TRBV27 . ASSSAGGYSNQPQH
TRBJ2-6 TRBV20-1 . SARKGDVLT
TRBJ2-5 TRBV5-1 . ASSSLAVQETQY
TRBJ2-5 TRBV27 . ASSLKAGRETQY
TRBJ2-7 TRBV30 . AWSVSSGIYEQY
TRBJ1-2 TRBV6-6 . ASSYGQGRNYGYT